A single T cell receptor beta chain is shown here with its context. The antigen remains unidentified. The V end was cut by 4 bases, the J end by 0 bases, with 13 bases between. CDR1 and CDR2 from the germline V gene are SQVTM and ANQGSEA. CDR3 length equals 15 residues. The record originates from a study of shared clonotypes between healthy human individuals. Study details: The composition of the donors was a couple of women and three men aged 18 to 49. CD4 naive and memory got three plates each, CD8 naive two, CD8 memory one. Whole-study results and caveats: Compared with clonotypes that all four donors shared, non-shared clonotypes had lower generation probabilities. In general, naive subsets displayed greater estimated richness than memory subsets did.

The protocol was immunoSEQ multiplex PCR, while the TCRdb copy is restricted to in-frame clones and leaves out a portion. There are roughly 2 million clones in the sample; over 85% occur only once, and about 0.13% lies in the top ten. The clonotype comes from a man aged 18 to 30 in good health. The chain employs TRBV29-1 and TRBJ2-4; no definite D call. The sequenced material came from naive CD4+ T cells sorted from blood. Stated subset: CD45RA+ positively selected. The DNA of the CDR3 is TGCAGCGTTGCCGACGGCTACCTAGCCAAAAACATTCAGTACTTC. The encoded protein is CSVADGYLAKNIQYF.